This passage covers 21 T cell receptor beta chains from one sample sequenced in a study of beta chain features in type 1 diabetes. Expressed TCRB transcripts were sequenced because the entire RNA isolate underwent reverse transcription. TCRdb's table, derived via immunoSEQ multiplex PCR, lists solely in-frame clones and lacks some. The table has 900,000 or so clones, roughly 16% seen once. What was sequenced was naive CD4+ T cells from blood. The receptors originated from a woman aged 18-35 years in good health.

The chain couples TRBV21-1 to TRBJ2-1. TRBV21-1 is designated a pseudogene. The CDR3 extends over 17 amino acids. In nucleotides, the CDR3 is TGTGCCAGCAGCAAGTCTCCGAGACTAGTCGTCAGGGGTGAGCAGTTCTTC. Protein: CASSKSPRLVVRGEQFF.

In this sample, this clone turned up a few times. This CDR3 is also generated by other DNA sequences in the sample. V usage is TRBV18 and J usage is TRBJ2-3, with unresolved D. This CDR3 contains 11 residues. Germline CDR1 is KGHSH and CDR2 is LQKENI. The germline V and J ends were trimmed by 6 bases and 3 bases, with 4 bases remaining between them. The CDR3 DNA reads as TGTGCCAGCTCCCTTACAGATACGCAGTATTTT. As protein: CASSLTDTQYF.

This chain joins TRBV7-3 and TRBJ2-2; no definite D call. V was pared by 4 bases and J by 5 bases, with 5 bases between. The CDR3 contains 12 residues. The germline V gene has CDR1 SGHTA and CDR2 FQGTGA. CDR3 nucleotide sequence: TGTGCCAGCAGCTCCAAAACCGGGGAGCTGTTTTTT. Residues: CASSSKTGELFF.

This clone was found a few times. CDR3 in DNA: TGTGCCACCAGCAGAGGATCAAGGGGACAGCCCCAGCATTTT. Residues: CATSRGSRGQPQHF. The J gene is TRBJ1-5, the V gene TRBV15; D possibly corresponds to TRBD1 (5 bases). The CDR3 spans 14 residues. Germline lookup yields CDR1 LNHNV and CDR2 YYDKDF (reference sequence). The V end was cut by 1 base, the J end by 7 bases, with 11 bases between.

This clone has only a few counts. The V call is TRBV5-1, the J call TRBJ2-2; tentative D call: TRBD1 (6 bases). CDR1 and CDR2 (germline): SGHRS, YFSETQ. There are 15 residues in the CDR3. V lost 1 base to trimming and J lost 0 bases, with 7 bases between them. The CDR3 protein is CASSLHRANTGELFF. DNA of the CDR3: TGCGCCAGCAGCTTGCACAGGGCGAACACCGGGGAGCTGTTTTTT. Combining the CDR3 with reference TRBV5-1 and TRBJ2-2 gives the whole variable domain KAGVTQTPRYLIKTRGQQVTLSCSPISGHRSVSWYQQTPGQGLQFLFEYFSETQRNKGNFPGRFSGRQFSNSRSEMNVSTLELGDSALYLCASSLHRANTGELFFGEGSRLTVL.

This clone has only a few counts. This sequence joins TRBV29-1 and TRBJ2-3, with D unresolved. Trimming cost V 3 bases and J 0 bases, with 13 bases left between them. CDR3 length equals 15 residues. Germline V gene sequence: CDR1 SQVTM, CDR2 ANQGSEA. CDR3 sequence: CSVDTLWPSTDTQYF. In DNA form, the CDR3 reads TGCAGCGTTGACACTTTGTGGCCCAGCACAGATACGCAGTATTTT.

The chain joins TRBV11-1 to TRBJ2-3; D gene ambiguous. The CDR3 is 13 residues long. Germline CDR1 and CDR2: SGHAT and FQDESV (reference sequence). V lost 2 bases to trimming and J lost 3 bases, with 6 bases between them. This CDR3 reads CASSLRSTDTQYF. For the CDR3, the DNA is TGTGCCAGCAGCTTAAGGTCAACAGATACGCAGTATTTT. Drawing the rest from reference TRBV11-1 and TRBJ2-3, the complete variable domain is EAEVAQSPRYKITEKSQAVAFWCDPISGHATLYWYRQILGQGPELLVQFQDESVVDDSQLPKDRFSAERLKGVDSTLKIQPAELGDSAMYLCASSLRSTDTQYFGPGTRLTVL.

The J gene is TRBJ2-3, the V gene TRBV7-8; the D is unclear. CDR1 SGHVS and CDR2 FQNEAQ come from the germline V gene. V lost 0 bases to trimming and J lost 7 bases, with 14 bases between them. The CDR3 contains 15 residues. In nucleotides, the CDR3 is TGTGCCAGCAGCTTAGCCCTCCTGAAAGGAAATACGCAGTATTTT. As protein: CASSLALLKGNTQYF.

V usage is TRBV6-6 and J usage is TRBJ1-2; the D gene is possibly TRBD1 (6 bases). CDR1 is MNHNY and CDR2 is SVGAGI in the germline V gene (reference sequence). V was clipped by 5 bases and J by 4 bases, with 14 bases between them. This CDR3 spans 14 amino acids. The CDR3 sequence: CASSPLQGGYGYTF. The DNA of the CDR3 is TGTGCCAGCAGTCCGCTACAGGGTGGCTATGGCTACACCTTC.

The chain carries TRBV5-8 and TRBJ2-1; a weak D match, TRBD1 (5 bases). This CDR3 contains 13 residues. In germline, CDR1 is SGHTS, CDR2 YDEGEE. The V end was cut by 0 bases, the J end by 4 bases, with 5 bases between. Here the CDR3 DNA reads TGTGCCAGCAGCTTGGACAGGTACAATGAGCAGTTCTTC. Its protein is CASSLDRYNEQFF.

J is TRBJ2-3 and V is TRBV5-4; D is unresolved. This CDR3 spans 15 amino acids. CDR1 is SGHNT, CDR2 YYREEE, per germline (reference sequence). Trimming left V 4 bases short and J 0 bases short, with 12 bases between. CDR3 coding DNA: TGTGCCAGCAGCCCGGCGATCGGTAGCACAGATACGCAGTATTTT. Amino acid sequence: CASSPAIGSTDTQYF.

The J gene is TRBJ1-1, the V gene TRBV6-5, with D possibly TRBD1 on 6 matching bases. The germline V gene has CDR1 MNHEY and CDR2 SVGAGI. The CDR3 sequence is 14 residues long. Trimming shortened V by 5 bases and J by 2 bases, and 12 bases separated the two germline ends. CDR3 protein: CASSQRQANTEAFF. In DNA, the CDR3 is TGTGCCAGCAGTCAAAGACAGGCCAACACTGAAGCTTTCTTT.

The chain carries TRBV6-5 and TRBJ2-3; D is unresolved. The V end was cut by 2 bases, the J end by 4 bases, with 10 bases between. The CDR3 consists of 14 residues. The germline CDR1 and CDR2 sequences are MNHEY and SVGAGI. The CDR3 DNA reads as TGTGCCAGCAGTTACGTAGGACGGGCAGATACGCAGTATTTT. Its protein product is CASSYVGRADTQYF.

This clone turned up a few times. The gene calls are TRBV2 and TRBJ2-7; either TRBD1 or TRBD2 may fit D (5 bases each). Trimming took 10 bases from V and 4 from J, leaving 17 bases between them. The CDR3 loop spans 13 amino acids. Germline lookup yields CDR1 SNHLY and CDR2 FYNNEI. The CDR3 is CANRLTGGYEQYF. The CDR3 DNA is TGTGCCAACCGACTGACTGGGGGATACGAGCAGTACTTC.

This chain links TRBV9 with TRBJ1-3; possibly TRBD1 for D (5 bases). This CDR3 has 17 residues. V was trimmed by 0 bases and J by 0 bases, leaving 13 bases between them. Germline CDR1 SGDLS, CDR2 YYNGEE. DNA for the CDR3: TGTGCCAGCAGCGTAGATGCAGGGCCTTTCTCTGGAAACACCATATATTTT. Its protein product is CASSVDAGPFSGNTIYF.

This chain links TRBV7-3 with TRBJ2-6; 8 positions match TRBD1. Germline V gene lookup returns CDR1 SGHTA and CDR2 FQGTGA. The J segment lost 2 bases and the V segment lost 6 bases, leaving 12 bases of the junction unmatched. The CDR3 totals 18 residues. In DNA form, the CDR3 reads TGTGCCAGCAGTACCCTCGGACAGGGAGTGACTGGGGCCAACGTCCTGACTTTC. Translated: CASSTLGQGVTGANVLTF.

The sample holds a few counts of this clone. The genes are TRBV4-2 and TRBJ1-1, with D possibly matching TRBD1 (6 bases). This CDR3 spans 16 amino acids. Between the trimmed V and J ends, which lost 5 bases and 4 bases, there was a span of 20 bases. The V gene's germline CDR1 is LGHNA and CDR2 YNFKEQ. CDR3 sequence reads: CASSGPLQGGGTEAFF. The CDR3 DNA reads as TGTGCCAGCAGCGGACCCTTACAGGGAGGGGGCACTGAAGCTTTCTTT.

This clone has more than one count but fewer than ten. This chain connects TRBV5-4 to TRBJ2-3; weak D call: TRBD1 (6 bases). The CDR3 contains 14 residues. V was clipped by 3 bases and J by 0 bases, with 8 bases between them. CDR1 SGHNT and CDR2 YYREEE come from the germline V gene (reference sequence). The CDR3 coding sequence is TGTGCCAGCAGCTCCAGGGGTAGCACAGATACGCAGTATTTT. Translating gives CASSSRGSTDTQYF.

The rearrangement joins TRBV27 to TRBJ1-5, with no clear D. There are 12 residues in the CDR3. Germline assignment: CDR1 MNHEY and CDR2 SMNVEV (reference sequence). The V end was cut by 7 bases, the J end by 3 bases, with 7 bases between. The CDR3 DNA is TGTGCCAGCACAACAAACAATCAGCCCCAGCATTTT. This encodes CASTTNNQPQHF.

The chain couples TRBV19 to TRBJ1-4; 9 bases match TRBD1. J gave up 0 bases and V 9 bases, and 14 bases lay outside the gene matches. Germline CDR1 LNHDA, CDR2 SQIVND (reference sequence). This CDR3 has 18 amino acids. The CDR3 here is CASRQINRGRATNEKLFF. The CDR3 nucleotides are TGTGCCAGCCGACAAATTAACAGGGGGCGCGCAACTAATGAAAAACTGTTTTTT.

This clone was picked up a small number of times. This chain joins TRBV7-9 and TRBJ2-7; D possibly corresponds to TRBD1 (5 bases). This CDR3 region has 16 residues. Germline lookup yields CDR1 SEHNR and CDR2 FQNEAQ (reference sequence). V was shortened by 1 base and J by 9 bases, with 22 bases between the two germline ends. The CDR3 loop reads CASSLVGQGSLGGQYF. The CDR3 DNA sequence: TGTGCCAGCAGCTTAGTCGGCCAGGGAAGCCTGGGTGGGCAGTACTTC.